Listed below are T cell receptor beta chains from one sample, sequenced in a study of identical twins. TCRdb used MiXCR to reprocess the 5' RACE reads, holding one entry per CDR3 protein. This table holds 200,000 to 250,000 distinct CDR3 sequences, about 6.7% found once. These data were likewise used in another study, on T cells expressing NK-cell markers.

The sequenced sample consisted of CD8+ T cells sorted from blood. The receptor set was obtained from a woman aged 18-30 years in good health. The CDR3 runs from the conserved cysteine through the conserved F or W. The D gene is left open where the match is weak. Clone sizes are given selectively: once, few, many, or a class where the clone is expanded.

V gene	clone size	J gene	D gene	CDR3 protein	CDR3 DNA
TRBV6-5	few	TRBJ2-2	TRBD2	CASSFSLAGEGTGELFF	TGTGCCAGCAGTTTTTCCTTAGCGGGAGAGGGCACCGGGGAGCTGTTTTTT
TRBV6-5	many	TRBJ2-2	TRBD2	CASSYVSGGANTGELFF	TGTGCCAGCAGTTACGTAAGCGGGGGAGCGAACACCGGGGAGCTGTTTTTT
TRBV7-9	NA	TRBJ2-7	NA	CASSLDRISYEQYF	TGTGCCAGCAGCTTAGATCGAATCTCCTACGAGCAGTACTTC
TRBV7-2	NA	TRBJ2-1	TRBD2	CASRALAGYNEQFF	TGTGCCAGCAGGGCTCTAGCGGGTTACAATGAGCAGTTCTTC
TRBV9	many	TRBJ2-2	TRBD2	CASSEARLAGAANTGELFF	TGTGCCAGCAGCGAGGCCCGGCTAGCGGGAGCCGCGAACACCGGGGAGCTGTTTTTT
TRBV12-3/TRBV12-4	many	TRBJ2-2	TRBD2	CASELGLATGELFF	TGTGCCAGCGAGTTGGGACTAGCGACCGGGGAGCTGTTTTTT
TRBV4-3	NA	TRBJ2-7	TRBD2	CASSQDRAGGSEQYF	TGCGCCAGCAGCCAAGATCGAGCGGGAGGCTCCGAGCAGTACTTC
TRBV18	NA	TRBJ2-7	NA	CASSLTYTGTVKGYEQYF	TGTGCCAGCTCCCTTACCTATACCGGGACCGTTAAAGGGTACGAGCAGTACTTC
TRBV9	NA	TRBJ2-3	TRBD2	CASSVPVAGGRTDTQYF	TGTGCCAGCAGCGTACCGGTAGCGGGGGGTCGAACAGATACGCAGTATTTT
TRBV5-6	NA	TRBJ2-1	TRBD2	CAMSRRGGYNEQFF	TGTGCCATGAGCCGCCGGGGGGGTTACAATGAGCAGTTCTTC
TRBV7-8	many	TRBJ2-1	NA	CASSLEDEQFF	TGTGCCAGCAGCTTAGAAGATGAGCAGTTCTTC
TRBV30	NA	TRBJ1-2	NA	CAWDDGRANYGYTF	TGTGCCTGGGACGACGGGAGAGCTAACTATGGCTACACCTTC
TRBV3-1	many	TRBJ2-1	NA	CASSQVIAREQFF	TGTGCCAGCAGCCAAGTGATAGCCCGTGAGCAGTTCTTC
TRBV5-4	NA	TRBJ2-4	NA	CASSLGGYQGKNIQYF	TGTGCCAGCAGCTTGGGTGGCTATCAGGGGAAAAACATTCAGTACTTC
TRBV5-8	few	TRBJ2-5	TRBD1	CASSSGGQGDLQETQYF	TGTGCCAGCAGCTCGGGGGGACAGGGCGATTTACAAGAGACCCAGTACTTC
TRBV11-2	NA	TRBJ2-6	NA	CASSSMWGPGANVLTF	TGTGCCAGCAGCTCCATGTGGGGGCCTGGGGCCAACGTCCTGACTTTC
TRBV7-8	many	TRBJ1-5	TRBD1	CASSLRQGPSQPQHF	TGTGCCAGCAGCTTGAGACAGGGCCCAAGTCAGCCCCAGCATTTT
TRBV20-1	NA	TRBJ2-7	TRBD2	CSARASGDEYEQYF	TGCAGTGCTAGGGCTAGCGGGGACGAATACGAGCAGTACTTC
TRBV29-1	many	TRBJ2-2	TRBD1	CSAEDRGNTGELFF	TGCAGCGCTGAAGACAGGGGGAACACCGGGGAGCTGTTTTTT
TRBV3-1	few	TRBJ1-4	NA	CASSQEPPVEVTNEKLFF	TGTGCCAGCAGCCAAGAGCCCCCGGTGGAGGTGACTAATGAAAAACTGTTTTTT
TRBV12-3/TRBV12-4	NA	TRBJ1-3	NA	CASSFAASGNTIYF	TGTGCCAGCAGTTTTGCAGCCTCTGGAAACACCATATATTTT
TRBV10-3	many	TRBJ2-2	NA	CAIKPGRENTGELFF	TGTGCCATCAAGCCGGGACGAGAGAACACCGGGGAGCTGTTTTTT